One T cell receptor (beta chain) is described in this entry. Its target is unknown. This CDR3 has 16 residues. Germline values: CDR1 SGHNT, CDR2 YENEEA. TCRdb reprocessed the 5' RACE reads and keeps a single row for each CDR3 protein, giving no DNA. This repertoire comprises some 440,000 distinct CDR3 sequences; its ten largest clones make up about 2.6%. The sample belongs to a study of monozygotic twins with inflammatory bowel disease. The study, taken as a whole, reports: Possibly because of limited power, concordant and discordant twins showed no difference in repertoire similarity.

V is TRBV11-3 and J is TRBJ2-1; lacking DNA, the TRBD1 call made by TCRdb goes unchecked. This sequence originates from a human donor with ulcerative colitis or Crohn's disease, or a healthy co-twin of an affected twin (not recorded which). Sequencing input: blood. The CDR3 loop reads CASSSTVGGSYNEQFF.